Listed here are 10 T cell receptor beta chains from one sample, sequenced in a study of CD8 T cells in Susac syndrome. An input of roughly 0.5 to 1 ug of RNA was subjected to reverse transcription using random hexamers. In TCRdb, the immunoSEQ multiplex PCR reads were re-called with MiXCR into one record per CDR3 protein. The sample has 15,000 to 20,000 distinct CDR3 sequences, approximately 95% seen once; the top ten hold less than 0.3%. Sequenced input: CD8+ T cells from PBMCs. The receptors come from a human donor in good health.

The chain links TRBV7-9 to TRBJ2-6; D is undetermined. This CDR3 is built from 13 residues. V dropped 6 bases and J dropped 6 bases, with 9 bases sitting between them. Germline lookup yields CDR1 SEHNR and CDR2 FQNEAQ (reference sequence). This chain's CDR3 is CASSSSEANVLTF. The CDR3 DNA reads TGTGCCAGCAGTTCAAGCGAGGCCAACGTCCTGACTTTC.

The V call is TRBV18, the J call TRBJ2-1; tentatively, D is TRBD2 (6 bases). CDR1 KGHSH and CDR2 LQKENI come from the germline V gene. The CDR3 runs to 16 residues. Trimming removed 3 bases at V and 6 bases at J, with 18 bases between. CDR3 DNA: TGTGCCAGCTCACCGCAACCGGGACTGAGCTTCAATGAGCAGTTCTTC. Translating gives CASSPQPGLSFNEQFF.

The chain is built from TRBV6-5 and TRBJ2-5, with D possibly called TRBD1 or TRBD2 (5 bases each). Germline assignment: CDR1 MNHEY and CDR2 SVGAGI. V was clipped by 5 bases and J by 1 base, with 8 bases between them. This CDR3 is 13 amino acids long. The DNA of the CDR3 is TGTGCCAGCAGTAAGGGGACCCAAGAGACCCAGTACTTC. Its protein product is CASSKGTQETQYF.

V is TRBV2 and J is TRBJ2-3; 7 bases line up with TRBD2. The germline V gene has CDR1 SNHLY and CDR2 FYNNEI. V lost 8 bases, J lost 2 bases, and 10 bases stayed unmatched. The CDR3 has 15 residues. CDR3 amino acids: CASETPSGNTDTQYF. Written as DNA, the CDR3 is TGTGCCAGCGAAACTCCGAGCGGGAACACAGATACGCAGTATTTT.

This clonotype was seen just once. At one boundary the junction diverges from the germline segment, which might be a read error. This sequence joins TRBV7-7 and TRBJ2-1; 10 bases match TRBD2. Germline-derived CDR1 and CDR2 are SSHAT and FNYEAQ (reference sequence). The CDR3 is 17 residues long. The CDR3, as DNA: TGTGCTAGCAGCCCTAGACTAGCGGGTGGTAACTACAATGAGCAGTTCTTC. This translates into CASSPRLAGGNYNEQFF.

The J gene is TRBJ2-5, the V gene TRBV6-6; 12 bases agree with TRBD1. The CDR3 runs to 15 residues. The ends lost 5 bases at V and 5 bases at J; junction bases unmatched: 6. Germline loops: CDR1 MNHNY, CDR2 SVGAGI (reference sequence). CDR3 coding DNA: TGTGCCAGCAGTCAGTGGGACAGGGGGCAGGAGACCCAGTACTTC. Its translation: CASSQWDRGQETQYF.

The CDR3 spells CATSRAGTSTDTQYF. Here the CDR3 DNA reads TGTGCCACCAGCAGAGCGGGAACTAGCACAGATACGCAGTATTTT. This chain uses TRBV15 with TRBJ2-3, with a possible D match to TRBD2 (5 bases). The germline CDR1 and CDR2 sequences are LNHNV and YYDKDF (reference sequence). This CDR3 contains 15 residues. V was trimmed by 1 base and J by 0 bases, leaving 8 bases between them.

The V gene is TRBV19, the J gene TRBJ2-3, with D uncertain. The CDR3 consists of 15 residues. The V gene's germline CDR1 is LNHDA and CDR2 SQIVND (reference sequence). The V and J ends lost 9 bases and 0 bases respectively, with 16 bases between them. CDR3 nucleotide sequence: TGTGCCAGCCGATCGTCCGAAGAGAGCACAGATACGCAGTATTTT. Amino acids: CASRSSEESTDTQYF. Full variable domain (missing parts from reference TRBV19 and TRBJ2-3): DGGITQSPKYLFRKEGQNVTLSCEQNLNHDAMYWYRQDPGQGLRLIYYSQIVNDFQKGDIAEGYSVSREKKESFPLTVTSAQKNPTAFYLCASRSSEESTDTQYFGPGTRLTVL.

This clonotype was seen only once. The chain combines TRBV4-2 with TRBJ2-3; a weak D match, TRBD2 (6 bases). Germline V gene sequence: CDR1 LGHNA, CDR2 YNFKEQ. The CDR3 length is 17 residues. V was shortened by 0 bases and J by 4 bases, with 17 bases between the two germline ends. The CDR3 loop is CASSQDMAGPPPDTQYF. The CDR3 bases are TGTGCCAGCAGCCAAGATATGGCGGGACCCCCCCCAGATACGCAGTATTTT.

The V call is TRBV5-6, the J call TRBJ2-1; the match to TRBD2 covers 7 bases. Trimming at V came to 2 bases and at J to 3 bases, leaving 8 bases not matched to a gene. CDR3 length: 16 residues. CDR1 is SGHDT, CDR2 YYEEEE, per germline. Written as DNA, the CDR3 is TGTGCCAGCAGCTTTCATGCTAGCGGATACTACAATGAGCAGTTCTTC. Translated: CASSFHASGYYNEQFF.